Described below is a single T cell receptor beta chain sequence and its context. This sample was included in a study of blood T cell repertoires in COVID-19. The overall study: The United States, Italy and Spain were the sources of the acute and convalescent COVID-19 samples. PBMCs, B-cell-depleted T cells, or T cells provided the cDNA or gDNA that made up the material.

Germline assignment: CDR1 SGHDN and CDR2 FVKESK. The CDR3 extends over 12 amino acids. Trimming shortened V by 3 bases and J by 5 bases, and 7 bases separated the two germline ends. The protocol was immunoSEQ multiplex PCR, while the TCRdb copy is restricted to in-frame clones and leaves out a portion. Among about 130,000 clones listed, 84% were seen once. This receptor was taken from a man aged 55 to 69 with acute or convalescent COVID-19. The sequenced sample consisted of peripheral blood. V and J are TRBV14 and TRBJ1-1; D might be TRBD1 (6 bases). The CDR3 loop is CASSHQGTEAFF. In DNA form, the CDR3 reads TGTGCCAGCAGCCACCAGGGGACTGAAGCTTTCTTT.